These 17 T cell receptor beta chains were all obtained from the same sample, sequenced in a study of blood T cell repertoires in COVID-19. Method: immunoSEQ multiplex PCR; TCRdb's copy keeps in-frame clones and lacks some. The table records tens of thousands of clones, about 91% of them present only once. Sequenced sample: peripheral blood. The receptors come from a human donor in a cohort sampled during active COVID-19.

V usage is TRBV2 and J usage is TRBJ1-1, with D maybe TRBD1 (5 bases). Between the trimmed V and J ends, which lost 0 bases and 0 bases, there was a span of 11 bases. In germline, CDR1 is SNHLY, CDR2 FYNNEI. The CDR3 is 16 residues long. This CDR3 is CASSEAGALLNTEAFF. For the CDR3, the DNA is TGTGCCAGCAGTGAAGCAGGGGCCCTACTGAACACTGAAGCTTTCTTT.

This clone is a singleton in its sample. The J gene is TRBJ1-2, the V gene TRBV28, with D maybe TRBD1 (6 bases). The length of the CDR3 is 13 residues. Looked up from germline, CDR1 is MDHEN and CDR2 is SYDVKM. V lost 6 bases and J 8 bases, leaving 16 bases between the germline ends. Here the CDR3 DNA reads TGTGCCAGCAGGTATACTCAGGGGTCCGGCTACACCTTC. Its protein is CASRYTQGSGYTF.

The chain recombines TRBV23-1 with TRBJ1-5; 9 bases align to TRBD1. TRBV23-1 is flagged as an ORF with uncertain function. Trimming removed 5 bases from V and 7 bases from J; junction bases left unmatched: 12. The CDR3 extends over 16 amino acids. CDR3 nucleotide sequence: TGCGCCAGCAGTGTCCCGGGACAGGGTCCCAGGCAGCCCCAGCATTTT. It codes for CASSVPGQGPRQPQHF.

The V call is TRBV7-6, the J call TRBJ2-1; 10 positions agree with TRBD2. Germline CDR1 SGHVS, CDR2 FNYEAQ. The CDR3 is 15 amino acids. After removal of 2 bases from V and 4 bases from J, the junction contained 2 bases not matched to a gene. The CDR3: CASSLSSGGYNEQFF. The CDR3 coding sequence is TGTGCCAGCAGCTTATCTAGCGGGGGTTACAATGAGCAGTTCTTC. Drawing the rest from reference TRBV7-6 and TRBJ2-1, the complete variable domain is GAGVSQSPRYKVTKRGQDVALRCDPISGHVSLYWYRQALGQGPEFLTYFNYEAQQDKSGLPNDRFSAERPEGSISTLTIQRTEQRDSAMYRCASSLSSGGYNEQFFGPGTRLTVL.

The rearrangement uses TRBV5-1 and TRBJ2-1, with 8 bases identical to TRBD2. This CDR3 region has 15 residues. Germline lookup yields CDR1 SGHRS and CDR2 YFSETQ. The J segment lost 5 bases and the V segment lost 0 bases, leaving 4 bases of the junction unmatched. In DNA, the CDR3 is TGCGCCAGCAGCTTGGCCCGCGGGGGGAACAATGAGCAGTTCTTC. Its protein product is CASSLARGGNNEQFF.

This CDR3 is CASSSRQGRTDTQYF. The CDR3 bases are TGTGCCAGTAGTTCACGACAGGGCCGCACAGATACGCAGTATTTT. This chain joins TRBV19 and TRBJ2-3; 7 nucleotides align to TRBD1. V shed 5 bases and J 1 base; nucleotides not matched to a gene: 6. The CDR3 is made up of 15 amino acids. Germline lookup yields CDR1 LNHDA and CDR2 SQIVND (reference sequence).

The table lists this clone with a few counts. V is TRBV19 and J is TRBJ2-7; D possibly corresponds to TRBD1 (6 bases). V was pared by 3 bases and J by 5 bases, with 14 bases between. The CDR3 loop spans 14 amino acids. Germline V lookup: CDR1 LNHDA, CDR2 SQIVND (reference sequence). CDR3 sequence reads: CASSISYRVDEQYF. CDR3 coding DNA: TGTGCCAGTAGTATTTCTTACAGGGTGGACGAGCAGTACTTC.

The gene calls are TRBV6-4 and TRBJ2-3, with 9 bases identical to TRBD2. The CDR3 consists of 15 residues. V shed 4 bases and J 2 bases; nucleotides not matched to a gene: 4. From germline, CDR1 is MRHNA and CDR2 SNTAGT. CDR3 loop: CASSASGGTTDTQYF. Written as DNA, the CDR3 is TGTGCCAGCAGTGCCAGCGGGGGGACCACAGATACGCAGTATTTT.

The chain joins TRBV18 to TRBJ2-3; TRBD2 matches at 10 bases. The V gene's germline CDR1 is KGHSH and CDR2 LQKENI. The CDR3 spans 16 residues. V dropped 0 bases and J dropped 4; count of bases not matched to a gene: 4. The CDR3 region has the DNA TGTGCCAGCTCACCACCCCTAGCGGGGGCTCCAGATACGCAGTATTTT. It yields the protein CASSPPLAGAPDTQYF.

The rearrangement uses TRBV5-6 and TRBJ1-1; possible D gene TRBD1, 5 bases. The ends were cut back, 2 bases at V and 0 bases at J, with 11 bases in the middle. Germline assignment: CDR1 SGHDT and CDR2 YYEEEE. The CDR3 covers 15 residues. CDR3 bases: TGTGCCAGCAGCTTCGCGACAGCCATGAACACTGAAGCTTTCTTT. It specifies CASSFATAMNTEAFF.

Only a few counts were recorded for this clone. This chain connects TRBV6-4 to TRBJ2-2; TRBD2 aligns across 9 bases. Germline V gene data show CDR1 as MRHNA and CDR2 as SNTAGT. The CDR3 has 16 amino acids. V shed 4 bases and J 0 bases; nucleotides not matched to a gene: 3. The CDR3 nucleotides are TGTGCCAGCAGTGGTTTAGCGGGAGCGAACACCGGGGAGCTGTTTTTT. It codes for CASSGLAGANTGELFF.

This clone was observed a few times. This rearrangement joins TRBV18 to TRBJ1-4, with 7 bases that match TRBD1. Trimming took 8 bases from V and 6 from J; bases not matched to a gene: 9. The CDR3 length is 14 residues. Germline values: CDR1 KGHSH, CDR2 LQKENI. The CDR3 bases are TGTGCCAGCGCCGCTGACAGGGCGGATGAAAAACTGTTTTTT. As protein: CASAADRADEKLFF.

This chain uses TRBV27 with TRBJ2-2; no definite D call. Germline CDR1 MNHEY, CDR2 SMNVEV (reference sequence). This CDR3 has 17 residues. V lost 2 bases and J 3 bases, leaving 16 bases between the germline ends. The CDR3 coding sequence is TGTGCCAGCAGTTTAAAGGCAAGCCAACTATACACCGGGGAGCTGTTTTTT. Protein sequence: CASSLKASQLYTGELFF.

This chain connects TRBV5-8 to TRBJ1-5, with D uncertain. V was cut by 4 bases and J by 5 bases, with 19 bases left in between. The CDR3 covers 16 residues. CDR1 SGHTS and CDR2 YDEGEE come from the germline V gene. This chain's CDR3 is CASSRTLGGIDQPQHF. As DNA, the CDR3 is TGTGCCAGCAGCCGTACACTGGGAGGGATAGATCAGCCCCAGCATTTT.

V and J are TRBV7-2 and TRBJ1-3; D call uncertain. Germline-derived CDR1 and CDR2 are SGHTA and FQGNSA. Trimming shortened V by 1 base and J by 1 base, and 8 bases separated the two germline ends. This CDR3 has 15 residues. CDR3 residues: CASSLGLTSGNTIYF. CDR3 coding DNA: TGTGCCAGCAGCTTAGGATTGACATCTGGAAACACCATATATTTT.

The CDR3 DNA sequence: TGTGCCAGCAGCTTAGACGGCGGTTGGGGGACTTCCCTGGGATCCTACGAGCAGTACTTC. Encoded protein: CASSLDGGWGTSLGSYEQYF. This rearrangement joins TRBV11-3 to TRBJ2-7, with D possibly TRBD2 on 6 matching bases. Deletions cut 0 bases from V and 1 base from J, with 25 bases between. CDR1 SGHNT and CDR2 YENEEA come from the germline V gene. The CDR3 sequence is 20 residues long.

The chain employs TRBV24-1 and TRBJ2-2; possible D gene TRBD1, 6 bases. Between the trimmed V and J ends, which lost 0 bases and 1 base, there was a span of 11 bases. CDR3 size: 17 residues. The germline V gene has CDR1 KGHDR and CDR2 SFDVKD. This CDR3 is CATSDLRVTGNTGELFF. The CDR3 DNA follows: TGTGCCACCAGTGATTTGCGCGTGACAGGGAACACCGGGGAGCTGTTTTTT.